The source of this TCR beta chain is a study of blood T cell repertoires in COVID-19. The CDR3 spans 14 residues. V trimming: 6 bases; J trimming: 5 bases; junction bases outside the gene matches: 5. Germline V gene sequence: CDR1 SNHLY, CDR2 FYNNEI. Assay: immunoSEQ multiplex PCR; the TCRdb copy retains only in-frame clones and omits some. The data show approximately 350,000 clones, 87% seen once. The source of this sequence is a woman aged 45 to 65 with COVID-19, enrolled during active disease. The V gene is TRBV2, the J gene TRBJ1-4; 8 bases map to TRBD1. The sample consisted of peripheral blood. Written as DNA, the CDR3 is TGTGCCAGCAGGGACAGGGCGTCAAATGAAAAACTGTTTTTT. Protein product: CASRDRASNEKLFF. Using reference TRBV2 and TRBJ1-4 for the parts outside the CDR3, the full variable domain is EPEVTQTPSHQVTQMGQEVILRCVPISNHLYFYWYRQILGQKVEFLVSFYNNEISEKSEIFDDQFSVERPDGSNFTLKIRSTKLEDSAMYFCASRDRASNEKLFFGSGTQLSVL.